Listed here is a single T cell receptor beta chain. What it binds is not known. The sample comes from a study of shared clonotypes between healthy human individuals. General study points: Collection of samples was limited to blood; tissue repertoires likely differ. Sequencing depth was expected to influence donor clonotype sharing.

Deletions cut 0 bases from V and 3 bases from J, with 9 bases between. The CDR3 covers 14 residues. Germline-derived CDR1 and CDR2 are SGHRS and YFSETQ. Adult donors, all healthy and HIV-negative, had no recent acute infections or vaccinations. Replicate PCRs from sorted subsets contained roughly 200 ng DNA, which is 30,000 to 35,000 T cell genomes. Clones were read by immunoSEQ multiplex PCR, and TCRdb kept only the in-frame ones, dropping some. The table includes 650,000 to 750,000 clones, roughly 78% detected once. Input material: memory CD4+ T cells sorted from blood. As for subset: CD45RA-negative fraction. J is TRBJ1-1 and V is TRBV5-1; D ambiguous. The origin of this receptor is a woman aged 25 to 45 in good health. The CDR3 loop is CASSLAERDTEAFF. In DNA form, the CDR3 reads TGCGCCAGCAGCTTGGCTGAGCGAGACACTGAAGCTTTCTTT.